Here is one T cell receptor (beta chain) with its context. Measured with immunoSEQ multiplex PCR; TCRdb has only the in-frame clones, and not every one. The sample includes under 200,000 clones, 80% to 85% seen only once; the top ten take approximately 11%. The source of the sample is a study of blood T cell repertoires in COVID-19. The CDR3 loop spans 14 amino acids. Germline V gene data show CDR1 as MDHEN and CDR2 as SYDVKM. J lost 8 bases, V lost 2 bases, and 4 bases had no gene match. Sequencing input: peripheral blood. The TCR sequence derives from a man between 65 and 85 years old with active or convalescent COVID-19. The J gene is TRBJ1-4, the V gene TRBV28; 8 bases line up with TRBD1. The CDR3 sequence: CASSLQGAWEKLFF. In DNA form, the CDR3 reads TGTGCCAGCAGTTTACAGGGGGCTTGGGAAAAACTGTTTTTT.